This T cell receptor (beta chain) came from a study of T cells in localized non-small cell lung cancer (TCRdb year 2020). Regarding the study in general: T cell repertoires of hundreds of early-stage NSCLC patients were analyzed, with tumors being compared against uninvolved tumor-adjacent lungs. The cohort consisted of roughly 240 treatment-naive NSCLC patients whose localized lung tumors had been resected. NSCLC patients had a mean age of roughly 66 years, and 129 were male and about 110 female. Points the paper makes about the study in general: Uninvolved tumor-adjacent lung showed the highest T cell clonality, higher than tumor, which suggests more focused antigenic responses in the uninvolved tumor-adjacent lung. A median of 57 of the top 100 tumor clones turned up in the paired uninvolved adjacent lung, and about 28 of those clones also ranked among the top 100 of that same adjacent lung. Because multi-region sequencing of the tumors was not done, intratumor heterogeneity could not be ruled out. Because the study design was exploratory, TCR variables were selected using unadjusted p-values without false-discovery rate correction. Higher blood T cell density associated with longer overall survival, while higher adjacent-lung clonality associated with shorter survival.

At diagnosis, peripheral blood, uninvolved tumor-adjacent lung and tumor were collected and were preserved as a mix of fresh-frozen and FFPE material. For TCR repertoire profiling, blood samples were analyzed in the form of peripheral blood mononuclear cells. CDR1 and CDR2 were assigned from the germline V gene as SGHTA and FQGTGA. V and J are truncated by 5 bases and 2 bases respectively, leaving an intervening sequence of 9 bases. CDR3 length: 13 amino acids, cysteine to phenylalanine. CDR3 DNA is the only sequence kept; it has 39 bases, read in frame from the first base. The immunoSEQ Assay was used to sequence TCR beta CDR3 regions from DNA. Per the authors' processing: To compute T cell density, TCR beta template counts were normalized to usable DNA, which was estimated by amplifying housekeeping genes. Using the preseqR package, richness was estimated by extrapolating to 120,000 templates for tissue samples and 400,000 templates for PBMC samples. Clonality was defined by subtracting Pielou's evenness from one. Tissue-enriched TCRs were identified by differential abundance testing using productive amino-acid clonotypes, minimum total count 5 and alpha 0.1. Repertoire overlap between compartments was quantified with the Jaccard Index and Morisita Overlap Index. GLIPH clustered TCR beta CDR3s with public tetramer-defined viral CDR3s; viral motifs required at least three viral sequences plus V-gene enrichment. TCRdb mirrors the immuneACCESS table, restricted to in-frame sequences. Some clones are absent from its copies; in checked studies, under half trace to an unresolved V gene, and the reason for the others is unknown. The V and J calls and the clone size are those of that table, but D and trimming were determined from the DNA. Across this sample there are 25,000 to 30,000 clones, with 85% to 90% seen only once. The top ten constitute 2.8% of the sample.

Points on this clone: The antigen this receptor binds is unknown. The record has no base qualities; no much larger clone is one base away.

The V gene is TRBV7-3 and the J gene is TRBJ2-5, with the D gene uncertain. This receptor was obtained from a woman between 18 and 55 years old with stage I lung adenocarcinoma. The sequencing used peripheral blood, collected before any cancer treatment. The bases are TGTGCCAGCAGCCTAGATAGGCAAGAGACCCAGTACTTC. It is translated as CASSLDRQETQYF.